This TCR beta chain was recovered during a study of blood T cell repertoires in COVID-19. For the study at large: Samples came from the United States, Italy and Spain, spanning acute and convalescent COVID-19. PBMCs, B-cell-depleted T cells, or T cells provided the cDNA or gDNA that made up the material.

This clone was detected only once. The authors' processing: By means of reference gene primer amplification, nucleated cell counts were estimated. Assay: immunoSEQ multiplex PCR; the TCRdb copy retains only in-frame clones and omits some. For V, J and clone size, that table is used; D and trimming come from the DNA. The sample includes 200,000 to 250,000 clones, nearly 95% of them seen just once. With 2 bases clipped from V and 0 bases from J, the junction kept 3 bases outside the gene matches. Germline-derived CDR1 and CDR2 are MGHDK and SYGVNS. The CDR3 sequence is 15 residues long. V is TRBV25-1 and J is TRBJ1-1, with 7 bases fitting TRBD1. The sample comprised peripheral blood. The TCR was taken from a man in his thirties or forties with COVID-19, enrolled during active disease. In DNA, the CDR3 is TGTGCCAGCAGTGAAAACAGGGGCTTGAACACTGAAGCTTTCTTT. Its protein is CASSENRGLNTEAFF.